These 4 T cell receptor beta chains share one sample of origin, sequenced in a study of early T cells in non-severe SARS-CoV-2 infection. TCRdb redid the calling of the 5' RACE reads with MiXCR, one entry per CDR3 protein. The sample has approximately 67,000 distinct CDR3 sequences; approximately 10% are singletons. Sequenced sample: whole blood. The receptors come from an adult who was a healthcare worker with PCR-confirmed SARS-CoV-2 infection or an uninfected control (not recorded which).

This clonotype has a count of ten or more. This rearrangement joins TRBV7-8 to TRBJ2-5; maybe TRBD2 (5 bases). Per germline, CDR1 SGHVS and CDR2 FQNEAQ. The CDR3 totals 14 residues. V was shortened by 8 bases and J by 0 bases, with 13 bases between the two germline ends. CDR3 amino acids: CASGRREYQETQYF. Written as DNA, the CDR3 is TGTGCCAGCGGCCGAAGGGAGTACCAAGAGACCCAGTACTTC.

The V and J genes are TRBV20-1 and TRBJ2-1, with TRBD2 matching over 11 bases. Germline CDR1 DFQATT, CDR2 SNEGSKA (reference sequence). The CDR3 is made up of 16 amino acids. J was trimmed by 8 bases and V by 1 base; bases with no gene match: 10. The chain's CDR3 is CSARALLAGEQDEQFF. The CDR3 coding sequence is TGCAGTGCTAGAGCTCTACTAGCGGGAGAACAGGATGAGCAGTTCTTC.

With respect to this clonotype: Being one base from a much bigger clone, this may be a read error. The chain joins TRBV18 to TRBJ2-2, with a possible D match to TRBD2 (6 bases). The CDR3 is made up of 17 amino acids. Germline V lookup: CDR1 KGHSH, CDR2 LQKENI. The CDR3 here is CASSRALLEPNTGGLFF. CDR3 nucleotides: TGTGCCAGCTCACGGGCTCTACTGGAACCGAACACCGGGGGGCTGTTTTTT.

The table lists this clonotype with many counts. This chain connects TRBV29-1 to TRBJ1-5; 7 bases line up with TRBD1. The CDR3 extends over 13 amino acids. Looked up from germline, CDR1 is SQVTM and CDR2 is ANQGSEA. The J segment lost 5 bases and the V segment lost 7 bases, leaving 8 bases of the junction unmatched. CDR3 nucleotides: TGCAGCGCAACAACAGGGGTGGATCAGCCCCAGCATTTT. It translates to CSATTGVDQPQHF.